The present entry profiles one T cell receptor (beta chain) with its context. In the authors' methods: Estimation of nucleated cell counts relied on the amplification of reference gene primers. This table comes from immunoSEQ multiplex PCR, and its TCRdb copy is limited to in-frame clones, with some not included. That table furnishes V, J and clone size, whereas the DNA furnished D and trimming. The table records about 190,000 clones, roughly three quarters of them present only once. This record belongs to a study of blood T cell repertoires in COVID-19. Study in general: The United States, Italy and Spain were the sources of the acute and convalescent COVID-19 samples. Nucleic acid was either cDNA or gDNA, and it came from T cells, B-cell-depleted T cells, or PBMCs.

With V trimmed by 8 bases and J by 3 bases, 5 bases remained unmatched. Germline lookup yields CDR1 SNHLY and CDR2 FYNNEI. The CDR3 contains 13 residues. V is TRBV2 and J is TRBJ2-7; 9 bases match TRBD1. The sequencing input was peripheral blood. This TCR was sampled from a man aged 60-69 years with active or convalescent COVID-19. The CDR3 nucleotides are TGTGCCAGCGGGGGACAGGGTGGCTACGAGCAGTACTTC. Translated, it gives CASGGQGGYEQYF.